This T cell receptor (beta chain) was identified during a study of Graves' ophthalmopathy and Graves' hyperthyroidism. For repertoire sequencing, the TCR beta CDR3 regions were amplified from RNA transcripts. The first-round RT-PCR employed HTBI primers together with the Qiagen OneStep RT-PCR kit. A multiplex PCR was then performed as the second round. In TCRdb, the multiplex PCR reads were re-called with MiXCR into one record per CDR3 protein. Counted here are hundreds of thousands of distinct CDR3 sequences, 22% occurring once; the ten biggest clones make up roughly 6.9%. The CDR3 runs 15 residues. From germline, CDR1 is MNHEY and CDR2 SVGEGT. With 6 bases removed from V and 3 bases from J, the gap between germline ends came to 15 bases. Study-level findings and limits: Among expanded thyroid clonotypes above 0.001 frequency, most also occurred in blood.

Details on this clonotype: Its antigen remains unknown.

This clonotype originated in a woman between 18 and 30 years old with stable Graves' hyperthyroidism. Some clones in this sample may be carry-over from other donors' samples. Sequenced material: peripheral blood. The chain combines TRBV6-2 or TRBV6-3 with TRBJ1-3, with D possibly matching TRBD1 (6 bases). The CDR3 DNA reads TGTGCCAGCAGGCCCTCGGGGGCAGGTGGAAACACCATATATTTT. It yields the protein CASRPSGAGGNTIYF.